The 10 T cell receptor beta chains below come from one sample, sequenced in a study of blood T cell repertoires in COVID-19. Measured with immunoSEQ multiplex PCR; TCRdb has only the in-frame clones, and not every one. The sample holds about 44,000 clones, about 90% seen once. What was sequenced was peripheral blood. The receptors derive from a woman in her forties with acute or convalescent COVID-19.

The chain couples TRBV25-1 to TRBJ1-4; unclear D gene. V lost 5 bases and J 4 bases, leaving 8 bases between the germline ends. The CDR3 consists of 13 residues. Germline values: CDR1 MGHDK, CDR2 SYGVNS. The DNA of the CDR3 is TGTGCCAGCAGTAGTCAGTATAATGAAAAACTGTTTTTT. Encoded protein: CASSSQYNEKLFF.

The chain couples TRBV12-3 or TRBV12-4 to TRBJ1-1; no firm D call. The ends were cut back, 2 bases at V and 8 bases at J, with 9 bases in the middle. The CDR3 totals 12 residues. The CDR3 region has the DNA TGTGCCAGCAGTTTATGGGAGTTCGAAGCTTTCTTT. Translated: CASSLWEFEAFF.

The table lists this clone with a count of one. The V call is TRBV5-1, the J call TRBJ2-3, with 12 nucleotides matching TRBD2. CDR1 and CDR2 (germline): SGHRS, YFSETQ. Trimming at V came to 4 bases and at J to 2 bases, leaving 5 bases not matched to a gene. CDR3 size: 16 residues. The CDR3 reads CASSPTSGGYTDTQYF. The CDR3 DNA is TGCGCCAGCAGCCCGACTAGCGGGGGTTACACAGATACGCAGTATTTT.

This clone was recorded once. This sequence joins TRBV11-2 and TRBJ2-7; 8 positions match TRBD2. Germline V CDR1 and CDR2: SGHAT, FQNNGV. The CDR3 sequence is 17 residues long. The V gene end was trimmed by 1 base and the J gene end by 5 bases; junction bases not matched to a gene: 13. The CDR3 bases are TGTGCCAGCAGCTTAGTGGGTACGGGACTAGTAATCAACGAGCAGTACTTC. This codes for CASSLVGTGLVINEQYF.

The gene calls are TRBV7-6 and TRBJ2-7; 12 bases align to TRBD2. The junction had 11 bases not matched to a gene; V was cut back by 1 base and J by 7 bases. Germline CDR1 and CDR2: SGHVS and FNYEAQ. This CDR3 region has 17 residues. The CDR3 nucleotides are TGTGCCAGCAGCTTAGAACTAGCGGGAGGCCCCCTGGGAGAGCAGTACTTC. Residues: CASSLELAGGPLGEQYF.

The CDR3 DNA reads TGTGCCAGCAGCGCGAGACAGGGTGGGCTAGGGTCACCCCTCCACTTT. This sequence encodes CASSARQGGLGSPLHF. The rearrangement uses TRBV7-8 and TRBJ1-6; 7 nucleotides match TRBD1. The length of the CDR3 is 16 residues. V dropped 5 bases and J dropped 10; count of bases not matched to a gene: 14. CDR1 is SGHVS, CDR2 FQNEAQ, per germline.

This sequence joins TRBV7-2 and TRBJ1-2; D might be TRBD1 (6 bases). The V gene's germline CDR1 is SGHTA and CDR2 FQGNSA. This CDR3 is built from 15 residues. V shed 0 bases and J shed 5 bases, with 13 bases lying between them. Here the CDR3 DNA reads TGTGCCAGCAGCTTAGCGCAAGGGACACCGTATGGCTACACCTTC. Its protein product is CASSLAQGTPYGYTF.

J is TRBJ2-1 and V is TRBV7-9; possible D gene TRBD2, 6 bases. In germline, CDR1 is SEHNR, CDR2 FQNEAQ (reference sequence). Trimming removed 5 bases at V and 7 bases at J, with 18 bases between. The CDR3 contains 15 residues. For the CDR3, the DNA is TGTGCCAGCAGCCGTACCGGGGGACTCGGGAATGAGCAGTTCTTC. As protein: CASSRTGGLGNEQFF. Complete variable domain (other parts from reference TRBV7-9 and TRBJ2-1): DTGVSQNPRHKITKRGQNVTFRCDPISEHNRLYWYRQTLGQGPEFLTYFQNEAQLEKSRLLSDRFSAERPKGSFSTLEIQRTEQGDSAMYLCASSRTGGLGNEQFFGPGTRLTVL.

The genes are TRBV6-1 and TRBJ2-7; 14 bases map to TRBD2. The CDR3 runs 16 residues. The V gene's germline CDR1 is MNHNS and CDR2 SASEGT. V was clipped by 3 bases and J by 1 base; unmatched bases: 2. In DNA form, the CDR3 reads TGTGCCAGCAGTGAGGGACTAGCGGGAGCATCCTACGAGCAGTACTTC. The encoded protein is CASSEGLAGASYEQYF.

CDR3 in DNA: TGTGCCAGTAGTATAGATCCCCGGACAGACTTCCTTACCTATTACACCGGGGAGCTGTTTTTT. Protein product: CASSIDPRTDFLTYYTGELFF. The chain recombines TRBV19 with TRBJ2-2; TRBD1 is a possible D gene (6 bases). Germline values: CDR1 LNHDA, CDR2 SQIVND (reference sequence). This CDR3 is 21 amino acids long. V was cut by 0 bases and J by 3 bases, with 26 bases left in between.